These 8 T cell receptor beta chains originate from one sample sequenced in a study of cytomegalovirus exposure and HLA in healthy donors. The PCR used 60 Vbeta and 13 Jbeta primers. Assay: immunoSEQ multiplex PCR; the TCRdb copy retains only in-frame clones and omits some. The sample lists 120,000 or so clones; roughly two thirds were seen once. The sample consisted of PBMCs. The receptors derive from a man aged 30 to 45 in good health and CMV-seropositive.

The gene calls are TRBV4-1 and TRBJ2-7, with 12 bases lining up with TRBD2. This CDR3 has 16 amino acids. Germline loops: CDR1 MGHRA, CDR2 YSYEKL. V shed 1 base and J 3 bases; nucleotides not matched to a gene: 4. In DNA form, the CDR3 reads TGCGCCAGCAGCCAAGGCCTAGCGGGAGGGTACTACGAGCAGTACTTC. Its protein product is CASSQGLAGGYYEQYF.

The chain couples TRBV5-1 to TRBJ1-1; 9 bases map to TRBD1. The J segment lost 0 bases and the V segment lost 4 bases, leaving 1 base of the junction unmatched. Germline assignment: CDR1 SGHRS and CDR2 YFSETQ. This CDR3 comprises 14 residues. CDR3 amino acids: CASSRTGVNTEAFF. CDR3 DNA sequence: TGCGCCAGCAGCCGGACAGGGGTGAACACTGAAGCTTTCTTT.

The V and J genes are TRBV6-5 and TRBJ2-7; TRBD1 might be the D (6 bases). V lost 6 bases, J lost 11 bases, and 14 bases lay in between. There are 11 residues in the CDR3. Per germline, CDR1 MNHEY and CDR2 SVGAGI. DNA of the CDR3: TGTGCCAGCAGACACAGGGCAGGGGAGTACTTC. This codes for CASRHRAGEYF.

The genes are TRBV5-1 and TRBJ1-3; the D gene is possibly TRBD1 (6 bases). Germline V lookup: CDR1 SGHRS, CDR2 YFSETQ. The V end was cut by 5 bases, the J end by 2 bases, with 11 bases between. The CDR3 runs to 14 residues. The DNA of the CDR3 is TGCGCCAGCAGATTACAGGGAACTGGAAACACCATATATTTT. Encoded protein: CASRLQGTGNTIYF.

The chain carries TRBV27 and TRBJ1-5, with TRBD1 matching over 7 bases. The CDR3 is made up of 15 amino acids. The V segment lost 6 bases and the J segment 0 bases; nucleotides outside the gene matches: 5. CDR1 and CDR2 (germline): MNHEY, SMNVEV (reference sequence). The CDR3 region is CASSHGTDSNQPQHF. In nucleotides, the CDR3 is TGTGCCAGCAGCCACGGGACAGATAGCAATCAGCCCCAGCATTTT.

On this clone: This sample includes further DNA sequences coding for the same CDR3. The rearrangement joins TRBV10-3 to TRBJ1-4; 7 nucleotides align to TRBD1. Trimming took 2 bases from V and 6 from J; bases not matched to a gene: 3. Per the germline V gene, CDR1 is ENHRY and CDR2 is SYGVKD. The CDR3 length is 14 residues. CDR3 coding DNA: TGTGCCATCAGTGAGGCGACAGGGTATGAAAAACTGTTTTTT. This sequence encodes CAISEATGYEKLFF.

This clone was seen only a few times. The V gene is TRBV27, the J gene TRBJ1-1, with TRBD1 matching over 9 bases. This CDR3 has 16 amino acids. V trimming: 2 bases; J trimming: 4 bases; junction bases outside the gene matches: 8. Germline CDR1 and CDR2: MNHEY and SMNVEV (reference sequence). CDR3 DNA sequence: TGTGCCAGCAGTTTACAAAGGCCGACAGGGGGCACTGAAGCTTTCTTT. Protein: CASSLQRPTGGTEAFF.

The V and J genes are TRBV6-5 and TRBJ1-1; 11 nucleotides match TRBD1. The V gene's germline CDR1 is MNHEY and CDR2 SVGAGI. CDR3 size: 15 residues. V lost 5 bases to trimming and J lost 6 bases; unmatched junction nucleotides: 8. For the CDR3, the DNA is TGTGCCAGCAGTCATAGGACAGGGGGCATCCCTGAAGCTTTCTTT. Translating it yields CASSHRTGGIPEAFF.